Listed here are 29 T cell receptor beta chains from one sample, sequenced in a study of T cells in Graves' hyperthyroidism and ophthalmopathy. Authors of the study amplified TCR beta CDR3 regions from RNA transcripts. The HTBI set primed first-round TCR CDR3 RT-PCR. MiXCR was run by TCRdb on the multiplex PCR reads, yielding one entry per CDR3 protein. This sample has roughly 400,000 distinct CDR3 sequences, with about 14% found just once. The sequencing input was blood. These receptors were taken from a man between 50 and 59 years old with Graves' ophthalmopathy.

This clonotype was seen repeatedly, ten times or more. The V and J genes are TRBV3-1 and TRBJ2-5, with 8 bases matching TRBD2. Germline V lookup: CDR1 LGHDT, CDR2 YNNKEL (reference sequence). The CDR3 contains 11 residues. V was pared by 3 bases and J by 13 bases, with 4 bases of the junction left unmatched. The CDR3 DNA is TGTGCCAGCAGCCAGAGCGGGAGTGCGTACTTC. It yields the protein CASSQSGSAYF.

This chain connects TRBV11-2 to TRBJ2-7; 15 bases align to TRBD2. V was clipped by 5 bases and J by 6 bases; unmatched bases: 5. In germline, CDR1 is SGHAT, CDR2 FQNNGV. The CDR3 loop spans 15 amino acids. The CDR3 loop reads CASSPWGLAGGEQYF. In nucleotides, the CDR3 is TGTGCCAGCAGCCCATGGGGACTAGCGGGAGGCGAGCAGTACTTC. Full variable domain (remainder filled in from reference TRBV11-2 and TRBJ2-7): EAGVAQSPRYKIIEKRQSVAFWCNPISGHATLYWYQQILGQGPKLLIQFQNNGVVDDSQLPKDRFSAERLKGVDSTLKIQPAKLEDSAVYLCASSPWGLAGGEQYFGPGTRLTVT.

The chain combines TRBV5-4 with TRBJ2-2; 8 bases line up with TRBD2. Germline trimming cut 5 bases from V and 2 bases from J; bases unmatched to any gene: 8. The CDR3 runs to 16 residues. CDR1 and CDR2 from the germline V gene are SGHNT and YYREEE (reference sequence). CDR3 sequence: CASSSYAGGNTGELFF. The CDR3 DNA is TGTGCCAGCAGTTCTTACGCGGGAGGAAACACCGGGGAGCTGTTTTTT.

With respect to this clonotype: Compared with germline, one end of the junction differs, possibly owing to a read error. The rearrangement links TRBV5-1 to TRBJ2-5; 7 bases are a match to TRBD1. Germline V lookup: CDR1 SGHRS, CDR2 YFSETQ. CDR3 size: 13 residues. CDR3: CAGSRDSEETQYF. The CDR3 DNA sequence: TGCGCCGGCAGCCGGGACAGCGAAGAGACCCAGTACTTC.

The sample holds many counts of this clonotype. This rearrangement joins TRBV7-9 to TRBJ2-6; 8 positions match TRBD2. The CDR3 extends over 17 amino acids. Unmatched junction bases numbered 8, after V lost 7 bases and J lost 0 bases. CDR1 and CDR2 from the germline V gene are SEHNR and FQNEAQ (reference sequence). CDR3 sequence: CASTLGLAGSGANVLTF. The CDR3 region has the DNA TGTGCCAGCACCCTCGGGCTAGCGGGCTCTGGGGCCAACGTCCTGACTTTC.

This clonotype appeared many times. The rearrangement links TRBV27 to TRBJ2-1, with a possible D match to TRBD2 (5 bases). Germline loops: CDR1 MNHEY, CDR2 SMNVEV (reference sequence). V gave up 5 bases and J gave up 10 bases, with 24 bases separating them. The CDR3 is made up of 16 amino acids. CDR3 nucleotides: TGTGCCAGCAGTCAGGTAACTAGGGTGTCGACGAAGGAGCAGTTCTTC. Translated: CASSQVTRVSTKEQFF.

The rearrangement links TRBV10-2 to TRBJ2-4; 8 positions agree with TRBD2. Germline trimming cut 4 bases from V and 4 bases from J; bases unmatched to any gene: 9. The CDR3 covers 16 residues. Germline-derived CDR1 and CDR2 are WSHSY and SAAADI. In DNA form, the CDR3 reads TGCGCCAGCAGTGGCGGACTAGCCCCCTTGAAAAACATTCAGTACTTC. It is translated as CASSGGLAPLKNIQYF.

At least ten counts were recorded for this clonotype. The V gene is TRBV29-1, the J gene TRBJ2-2; 12 nucleotides line up with TRBD1. Germline trimming cut 5 bases from V and 2 bases from J; bases unmatched to any gene: 6. The CDR3 consists of 16 residues. The V gene's germline CDR1 is SQVTM and CDR2 ANQGSEA. The CDR3 region is CSVTGTGGANTGELFF. Here the CDR3 DNA reads TGCAGCGTTACCGGGACAGGGGGCGCAAACACCGGGGAGCTGTTTTTT.

This chain connects TRBV5-1 to TRBJ2-7; a weak D match, TRBD2 (6 bases). The CDR3 totals 16 residues. Germline CDR1 SGHRS, CDR2 YFSETQ. Trimming removed 4 bases from V and 2 bases from J, with 19 bases in between. In DNA form, the CDR3 reads TGCGCCAGCAGCAGCCCGGCTCTTAGCGGACCCTACGAGCAGTACTTC. Its translation is CASSSPALSGPYEQYF.

The sample holds many counts of this clonotype. V and J are TRBV30 and TRBJ2-1, with D maybe TRBD2 (5 bases). Trimming pared 0 bases from V and 7 bases from J, leaving 10 bases between. CDR3 length: 13 residues. The V gene's germline CDR1 is GTSNPN and CDR2 SVGIG (reference sequence). The CDR3 nucleotides read TGTGCCTGGAGTGTACCGGACTTTAATGAGCAGTTCTTC. Translating gives CAWSVPDFNEQFF.

In this sample, this clonotype turned up many times. The V call is TRBV11-2, the J call TRBJ2-7, with D perhaps matching TRBD2 (5 bases). The ends were cut back, 1 base at V and 1 base at J, with 14 bases in the middle. This CDR3 is built from 16 residues. CDR1 is SGHAT, CDR2 FQNNGV, per germline. The CDR3 bases are TGTGCCAGCAGCTTAGCTAGCCCGGGAAGGTCCTACGAGCAGTACTTC. Encoded protein: CASSLASPGRSYEQYF.

This clonotype turned up a few times. The chain joins TRBV5-4 to TRBJ1-1; unclear D gene. The germline V gene has CDR1 SGHNT and CDR2 YYREEE (reference sequence). This CDR3 has 13 amino acids. The V and J ends lost 4 bases and 3 bases respectively, with 10 bases between them. The chain's CDR3 is CASSTQGHTEAFF. In DNA, the CDR3 is TGTGCCAGCAGCACCCAAGGCCACACTGAAGCTTTCTTT.

This clonotype occurred many times. The rearrangement links TRBV20-1 to TRBJ2-1, with TRBD1 matching over 8 bases. The V segment lost 5 bases and the J segment 10 bases; nucleotides outside the gene matches: 7. Germline V gene sequence: CDR1 DFQATT, CDR2 SNEGSKA (reference sequence). The CDR3 covers 12 residues. Here the CDR3 DNA reads TGCAGTGCTCCGAGGACAGGGTTAGAGCAGTTCTTC. Its protein is CSAPRTGLEQFF.

V is TRBV5-1 and J is TRBJ1-2; D is unresolved. The germline CDR1 and CDR2 sequences are SGHRS and YFSETQ. Trimming removed 1 base at V and 8 bases at J, with 12 bases between. CDR3 length: 13 amino acids. CDR3 sequence: CASSLSEGSGYTF. The CDR3 nucleotides read TGCGCCAGCAGCTTGAGCGAGGGATCGGGCTACACCTTC.

This clonotype came up many times. V is TRBV7-2 and J is TRBJ1-3; 7 nucleotides line up with TRBD1. The CDR3 runs to 16 residues. The V and J ends lost 0 bases and 4 bases, in that order; junction bases with no gene match: 6. Germline assignment: CDR1 SGHTA and CDR2 FQGNSA. CDR3 DNA sequence: TGTGCCAGCAGCTTAGCCATGACAGGGTGGGGAAACACCATATATTTT. Protein sequence: CASSLAMTGWGNTIYF.

The DNA of the CDR3 is TGTGCCAGCAGCCCTATAGGGGGGGACACCGGGGAGCTGTTTTTT. It translates to CASSPIGGDTGELFF. This sequence joins TRBV3-1 and TRBJ2-2; perhaps TRBD2 as D (7 bases). Germline CDR1 reads LGHDT; CDR2 reads YNNKEL (reference sequence). Trimming took 4 bases from V and 3 from J, leaving 12 bases between them. The CDR3 covers 15 residues.

The chain has TRBV12-3 or TRBV12-4 and TRBJ2-1; D gene ambiguous. There are 11 residues in the CDR3. V was trimmed by 2 bases and J by 12 bases, leaving 8 bases between them. CDR3 nucleotides: TGTGCCAGCAGTTTACTGGATGGGCAGTTCTTC. Residues: CASSLLDGQFF.

This clonotype was counted ten times or more. The chain joins TRBV7-9 to TRBJ2-3, with a tentative D call TRBD2 (6 bases). V was shortened by 5 bases and J by 1 base, with 13 bases between the two germline ends. The CDR3 covers 15 residues. Germline V CDR1 and CDR2: SEHNR, FQNEAQ (reference sequence). The CDR3 DNA sequence: TGTGCCAGCAGCACACCGGGAGCGGGCACAGATACGCAGTATTTT. Amino acids: CASSTPGAGTDTQYF.

This clonotype has at least ten counts. This chain links TRBV20-1 with TRBJ2-3; D is uncertain. The CDR3 has 13 amino acids. Germline assignment: CDR1 DFQATT and CDR2 SNEGSKA (reference sequence). The CDR3 loop is CSGGLVVSDTQYF. DNA of the CDR3: TGCAGCGGTGGGCTCGTCGTTTCAGATACGCAGTATTTT.

About this clonotype itself: Being one base from a much bigger clone, this may be a read error. The CDR3 spells CSARALSRRDGDLETSGEQYF. In DNA, the CDR3 is TGCAGTGCTAGAGCCTTATCGAGACGAGATGGGGACCTCGAGACAAGCGGCGAGCAGTACTTC. This chain links TRBV20-1 with TRBJ2-7; the D gene could be TRBD1 or TRBD2 (5 bases each). The V end lost 1 base, the J end lost 6 bases, and 37 bases lay between the germline ends. From germline, CDR1 is DFQATT and CDR2 SNEGSKA (reference sequence). There are 21 residues in the CDR3.

This clonotype was recorded many times. The V gene is TRBV5-1, the J gene TRBJ2-6; no reliable D call. Germline V CDR1 and CDR2: SGHRS, YFSETQ. Trimming pared 5 bases from V and 1 base from J, leaving 4 bases between. CDR3 length: 13 amino acids. CDR3: CASSASGANVLTF. The CDR3, as DNA: TGCGCCAGCAGTGCGTCTGGGGCCAACGTCCTGACTTTC.

To note about this clonotype: One junction end disagrees with the germline gene, perhaps due to a read error. The V gene is TRBV7-9, the J gene TRBJ2-1, with D unclear. The CDR3 has 11 residues. CDR1 is SEHNR, CDR2 FQNEAQ, per germline (reference sequence). CDR3 in DNA: TGTACCAGCAGCTTGAACTATGAGCAGTTCTTC. Amino acid sequence: CTSSLNYEQFF.

This clonotype has ten or more counts. J is TRBJ2-1 and V is TRBV28, with D possibly being TRBD1 or TRBD2 (5 bases each). The CDR3 is 16 amino acids. V was trimmed by 5 bases and J by 0 bases, leaving 14 bases between them. CDR1 and CDR2 (germline): MDHEN, SYDVKM. The CDR3 reads CASSPTERGSYNEQFF. CDR3 nucleotide sequence: TGTGCCAGCAGTCCAACCGAGAGGGGCTCCTACAATGAGCAGTTCTTC.

This clonotype has a handful of counts. CDR3 sequence reads: CASTNRGGPYNEQFF. The CDR3 DNA follows: TGTGCCAGTACCAATAGAGGCGGCCCCTACAATGAGCAGTTCTTC. The chain recombines TRBV19 with TRBJ2-1; D unresolved. The V gene lost 7 bases and the J gene lost 2 bases, with 15 bases spanning the gap. The CDR3 contains 15 residues. Germline V CDR1 and CDR2: LNHDA, SQIVND (reference sequence).

This clonotype was detected many times. This chain connects TRBV20-1 to TRBJ2-1; 7 bases fit TRBD1. Trimming removed 6 bases from V and 1 base from J; junction bases left unmatched: 6. Germline lookup yields CDR1 DFQATT and CDR2 SNEGSKA (reference sequence). CDR3 size: 14 residues. The DNA of the CDR3 is TGCAGTGCATCTGACAGGGTTTCCTACAATGAGCAGTTCTTC. Its translation: CSASDRVSYNEQFF.

This clonotype was counted ten times or more. The CDR3 loop is CATRRPAHRESKNIQYF. CDR3 in DNA: TGTGCCACCAGGCGGCCCGCGCACCGGGAGTCCAAAAACATTCAGTACTTC. V gene TRBV12-3 or TRBV12-4 combines with J gene TRBJ2-4; D might be TRBD2 (6 bases). V was cut by 10 bases and J by 2 bases, with 24 bases left in between. This CDR3 is built from 17 residues.

V gene TRBV20-1 combines with J gene TRBJ2-7, with 7 bases that match TRBD1. This CDR3 is 14 amino acids long. CDR1 is DFQATT and CDR2 is SNEGSKA in the germline V gene (reference sequence). V gave up 5 bases and J gave up 0 bases; unmatched junction bases: 7. CDR3 nucleotide sequence: TGCAGTGCTGTACAGGGGTCCGCCTCCTACGAGCAGTACTTC. Translated: CSAVQGSASYEQYF.

Comments on this clonotype: One junction end does not reproduce the germline sequence, and a read error may be involved. This chain uses TRBV7-7 with TRBJ2-1; D uncertain. Germline-derived CDR1 and CDR2 are SSHAT and FNYEAQ (reference sequence). The CDR3 contains 16 residues. The CDR3 DNA sequence: TGTGCTAGCAGCTTGGCGCGTTCTAGCTCCTACAATGAGCAGTTCTTC. Translation gives CASSLARSSSYNEQFF.

This clonotype was detected many times. The chain is built from TRBV5-4 and TRBJ1-4; D gene uncertain. CDR1 and CDR2 from the germline V gene are SGHNT and YYREEE (reference sequence). Trimming stripped 3 bases from V and 0 bases from J, with 9 bases between. CDR3 length: 15 residues. The chain's CDR3 is CASSYVDSTNEKLFF. CDR3 nucleotides: TGTGCCAGCAGCTACGTGGATTCAACTAATGAAAAACTGTTTTTT.